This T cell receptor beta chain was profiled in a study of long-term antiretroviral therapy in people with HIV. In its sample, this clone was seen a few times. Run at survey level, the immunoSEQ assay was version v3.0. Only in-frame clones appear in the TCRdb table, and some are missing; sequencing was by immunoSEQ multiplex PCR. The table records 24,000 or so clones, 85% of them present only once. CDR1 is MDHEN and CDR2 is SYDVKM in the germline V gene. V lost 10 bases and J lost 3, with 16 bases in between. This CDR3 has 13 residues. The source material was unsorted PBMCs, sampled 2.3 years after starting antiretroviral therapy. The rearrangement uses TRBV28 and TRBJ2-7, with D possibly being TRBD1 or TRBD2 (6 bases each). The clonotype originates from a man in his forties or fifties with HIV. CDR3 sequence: CATRGRVFYEQYF. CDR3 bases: TGTGCCACCCGGGGGCGGGTTTTCTACGAGCAGTACTTC.